A selection of T cell receptor beta chains follows, all from one sample in a study of identical twins. One entry per CDR3 protein, called by TCRdb with MiXCR from the 5' RACE reads. The sample contains approximately 700,000 distinct CDR3 sequences, roughly 20% of which appear only once. This same sample was also taken into another study, of T cells expressing NK-cell markers.

Source material: PBMCs. These receptors originate from a woman younger than 35 in good health. Both conserved end residues are part of each CDR3. A D gene is named only where the DNA matches it firmly. The size entry is marked missing in some rows and otherwise reads once, few, many or a size class.

NA	few	TRBV9	15	TRBJ2-3	TGTGCCAGCAGCCCCGAGGGGGATAGCACAGATACGCAGTATTTT	CASSPEGDSTDTQYF
NA	few	TRBV29-1	14	TRBJ2-2	TGCAGCGTTGAAGTATTCCGTAACACCGGGGAGCTGTTTTTT	CSVEVFRNTGELFF
NA	many	TRBV12-3/TRBV12-4	14	TRBJ1-1	TGTGCCAGCAGTTCGACAGGTCTTGACACTGAAGCTTTCTTT	CASSSTGLDTEAFF
TRBD1	NA	TRBV7-6	17	TRBJ2-3	TGTGCCAGCAGCTTAGCGGGAGGACAGGGCCGCACAGATACGCAGTATTTT	CASSLAGGQGRTDTQYF
TRBD2	few	TRBV18	14	TRBJ2-7	TGTGCCAGCTCAAGACTAGCAACGCCCCACGAGCAGTACTTC	CASSRLATPHEQYF
NA	NA	TRBV5-1	14	TRBJ1-2	TGCGCCAGCAGCTTGATGGGGCAGCACTATGGCTACACCTTC	CASSLMGQHYGYTF
TRBD2	NA	TRBV10-2	15	TRBJ2-5	TGCGCCAGCAGTGTTCGGCTAGCGGGAAAAGAGACCCAGTACTTC	CASSVRLAGKETQYF
NA	NA	TRBV11-2	12	TRBJ2-7	TGTGCCAGCAGCTCTCTACAAGACGAGCAGTACTTC	CASSSLQDEQYF
NA	NA	TRBV20-1	13	TRBJ2-4	TGCAGTGCTAGAGGAGCGATTGGGAGCATTCAGTACTTC	CSARGAIGSIQYF
NA	NA	TRBV20-1	9	TRBJ2-1	TGCAGTGCTCGGGATGAGCAGTTCTTC	CSARDEQFF
NA	NA	TRBV24-1	12	TRBJ2-1	TGTGCCACCAAAAGCACCTACAATGAGCAGTTCTTC	CATKSTYNEQFF
TRBD2	NA	TRBV7-9	13	TRBJ2-1	TGTGCCAGCAGCTTCCAATTAATAGCGGGACCGTTCTTC	CASSFQLIAGPFF
NA	NA	TRBV20-1	13	TRBJ2-3	TGCAGTGCGAGACTCTTAAGCACAGATACGCAGTATTTT	CSARLLSTDTQYF
TRBD1	NA	TRBV5-1	14	TRBJ2-5	TGCGCCAGCAGCCCGGGACAGGGGTTGGAGACCCAGTACTTC	CASSPGQGLETQYF
NA	few	TRBV5-1	16	TRBJ2-1	TGCGCCAGCAGCTTGAGACCAGAGCCCGGGTACAATGAGCAGTTCTTC	CASSLRPEPGYNEQFF
TRBD1	few	TRBV29-1	13	TRBJ1-1	TGCAGCGTTCAGGGGGCGAACCCCACTGAAGCTTTCTTT	CSVQGANPTEAFF
NA	few	TRBV7-2	14	TRBJ1-2	TGTGCCAGCAGCCCCGCCGGGCAGAACTATGGCTACACCTTC	CASSPAGQNYGYTF
NA	NA	TRBV6-5	13	TRBJ1-2	TGTGCCAGCAGTAACTTACAGGGACGGGGCTACACCTTC	CASSNLQGRGYTF
NA	NA	TRBV6-2/TRBV6-3	12	TRBJ2-7	TGTGCCAGCAGTTACCTATCGGAGGAGCAGTACTTC	CASSYLSEEQYF
NA	NA	TRBV5-1	11	TRBJ2-7	TGCGCCAGCTACGACTCCTACGAGCAGTACTTC	CASYDSYEQYF
TRBD1	NA	TRBV20-1	12	TRBJ2-1	TGCAGTGCCAGACAGGGAAACAATGAGCAGTTCTTC	CSARQGNNEQFF
TRBD2	few	TRBV5-1	15	TRBJ2-3	TGCGCCAGCAATAGCGGGACCCGTCGCACAGATACGCAGTATTTT	CASNSGTRRTDTQYF
NA	NA	TRBV28	14	TRBJ1-5	TGTGCCACTTCGGACGCGGGCGACAATCAGCCCCAGCATTTT	CATSDAGDNQPQHF
NA	NA	TRBV20-1	13	TRBJ2-1	TGCAGTGCTAGAGATCTGGGACGCGGAAAGCAGTTCTTC	CSARDLGRGKQFF
NA	few	TRBV7-2	15	TRBJ2-1	TGTGCCAGCAGCTTGGTTCGTCGGGATGTCGATGAGCAGTTCTTC	CASSLVRRDVDEQFF
NA	few	TRBV7-9	11	TRBJ2-7	TGTGCCAGCAGCTTCTCGGTTGAGCAGTACTTC	CASSFSVEQYF
TRBD1	NA	TRBV9	12	TRBJ1-1	TGTGCCAGCAGCGCGCAGGGGGAAGAAGCTTTCTTT	CASSAQGEEAFF
NA	NA	TRBV12-3/TRBV12-4	13	TRBJ1-1	TGTGCCAGCACTCTCACCTTAGGGACTGAAGCTTTCTTT	CASTLTLGTEAFF
NA	NA	TRBV7-9	12	TRBJ2-5	TGTGCCAGCACCCCTGTTGGGGAGACCCAGTACTTC	CASTPVGETQYF
NA	few	TRBV12-3/TRBV12-4	14	TRBJ2-5	TGTGCCAGCAGTTTAGCGCCGGCGTTGGAGACCCAGTACTTC	CASSLAPALETQYF
NA	NA	TRBV5-1	14	TRBJ1-4	TGCGCCAGCAGCTCCAGGACAGCACCCGGAAGGCTGTTTTTT	CASSSRTAPGRLFF
NA	many	TRBV12-3/TRBV12-4	13	TRBJ2-7	TGTGCCAGCAGGGTGACTGGAGTCTACGAGCAGTACTTC	CASRVTGVYEQYF
TRBD2	NA	TRBV6-5	15	TRBJ2-3	TGTGCCAGCAGTTACGCTAGCGGGATTGGAGATACGCAGTATTTT	CASSYASGIGDTQYF
TRBD1	NA	TRBV6-1	14	TRBJ2-7	TGTGCCAGCCGATGGACAGGGAGCTCCTACGAGCAGTACTTC	CASRWTGSSYEQYF
NA	NA	TRBV11-2	15	TRBJ2-7	TGTGCCAGCAGCTTAAGGCCGGACGGGCCCTACGAGCAGTACTTC	CASSLRPDGPYEQYF
NA	few	TRBV12-3/TRBV12-4	13	TRBJ1-1	TGTGCCAGCAGGGGCCAGGATTACACTGAAGCTTTCTTT	CASRGQDYTEAFF
TRBD1	NA	TRBV12-3/TRBV12-4	14	TRBJ2-7	TGTGCCAGCAGTCCCGAATCTAGGGGGCACGAGCAGTACTTC	CASSPESRGHEQYF
NA	few	TRBV20-1	12	TRBJ2-7	TGCAGTGCTTGGAGAAGCCACGACGAGCAGTACTTC	CSAWRSHDEQYF
NA	few	TRBV9	14	TRBJ2-7	TGTGCCAGCAGCGTAGGACCGGGGTCTCGGGAGCAGTACTTC	CASSVGPGSREQYF
NA	few	TRBV7-8	18	TRBJ2-2	TGTGCCAGCAGCTTAGAGGCCCGATGGAGGGCTAACACCGGGGAGCTGTTTTTT	CASSLEARWRANTGELFF
TRBD1	few	TRBV7-9	14	TRBJ2-7	TGTGCCAGCACCTCCGGGACAGGGGGATACGAGCAGTACTTC	CASTSGTGGYEQYF
NA	few	TRBV29-1	12	TRBJ1-1	TGCAGCGTACGTAAGATATACACTGAAGCTTTCTTT	CSVRKIYTEAFF
NA	few	TRBV20-1	13	TRBJ2-2	TGCAGTGGTCAGGGACTTGACACCGGGGAGCTGTTTTTT	CSGQGLDTGELFF
TRBD2	NA	TRBV20-1	14	TRBJ2-5	TGCAGTGCTCGAACTAGCGGGGGGGAAGAGACCCAGTACTTC	CSARTSGGEETQYF
NA	NA	TRBV5-1	15	TRBJ2-1	TGCGCCAGCGAGACCGGACTAAACGCCTACAATGAGCAGTTCTTC	CASETGLNAYNEQFF
NA	NA	TRBV3-1	15	TRBJ1-1	TGTGCCAGCAGCCCCTGGGCCAGGGTGGAGACTGAAGCTTTCTTT	CASSPWARVETEAFF